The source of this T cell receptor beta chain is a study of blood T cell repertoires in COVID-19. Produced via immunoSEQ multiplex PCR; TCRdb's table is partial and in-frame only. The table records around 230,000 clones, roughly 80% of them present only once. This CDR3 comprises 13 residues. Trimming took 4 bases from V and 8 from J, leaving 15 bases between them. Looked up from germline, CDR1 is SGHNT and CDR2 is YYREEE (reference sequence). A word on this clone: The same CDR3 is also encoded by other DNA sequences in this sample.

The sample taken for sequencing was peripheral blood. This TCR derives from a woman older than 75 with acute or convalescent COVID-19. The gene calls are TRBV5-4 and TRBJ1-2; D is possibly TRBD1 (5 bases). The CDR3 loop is CASSLAGGDGYTF. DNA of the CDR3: TGTGCCAGCAGCCTGGCGGGGGGAGACGGCTACACCTTC.